Below are 21 T cell receptor beta chains sequenced from a single sample in a study of cytomegalovirus exposure and HLA in healthy donors (dated by TCRdb to 2017 to 2019). The method was the immunoSEQ multiplex PCR assay. The clones in this table, taken by TCRdb from immuneACCESS, are in-frame only. Not every clone is retained; where verified, under half of the shortfall comes from an unresolved V gene, and the cause of the rest is unknown. Present in this sample are around 49,000 clones, about 90% of which were seen just once. The ten top clones hold approximately 1.4% of the sample. The sample taken for sequencing was PBMCs. These receptor sequences come from a young man in good health and CMV-seronegative.

This chain links TRBV4-2 with TRBJ2-2, with 8 bases lining up with TRBD1. The V and J ends lost 4 bases and 5 bases, in that order; junction bases with no gene match: 12. This CDR3 is 17 amino acids long. CDR1 and CDR2 (germline): LGHNA, YNFKEQ. CDR3 nucleotides: TGTGCCAGCAGCCCCGGTCCAGGGGGCCTCGGTACCGGGGAGCTGTTTTTT. This gives the protein CASSPGPGGLGTGELFF.

This chain connects TRBV14 to TRBJ2-5; 7 bases agree with TRBD1. The J segment lost 0 bases and the V segment lost 4 bases, leaving 5 bases of the junction unmatched. The CDR3 consists of 15 residues. Looked up from germline, CDR1 is SGHDN and CDR2 is FVKESK. The CDR3 here is CASSPLGQNQETQYF. DNA for the CDR3: TGTGCCAGCAGCCCACTGGGACAGAACCAAGAGACCCAGTACTTC. The full variable domain, with the rest looked up from reference TRBV14 and TRBJ2-5, is EAGVTQFPSHSVIEKGQTVTLRCDPISGHDNLYWYRRVMGKEIKFLLHFVKESKQDESGMPNNRFLAERTGGTYSTLKVQPAELEDSGVYFCASSPLGQNQETQYFGPGTRLLVL.

V usage is TRBV30 and J usage is TRBJ2-1; 9 bases match TRBD2. This CDR3 region has 15 residues. Germline assignment: CDR1 GTSNPN and CDR2 SVGIG (reference sequence). Trimming cost V 0 bases and J 3 bases; bases outside gene matches: 3. The CDR3 region is CAWSVLAGVYNEQFF. The CDR3 DNA follows: TGTGCCTGGAGTGTATTAGCGGGAGTCTACAATGAGCAGTTCTTC.

This clone has more than one count but fewer than ten. This sequence joins TRBV5-1 and TRBJ2-5; TRBD2 agrees at 9 bases. The germline gives CDR1 SGHRS, CDR2 YFSETQ. The CDR3 loop spans 15 amino acids. The J segment lost 5 bases and the V segment lost 0 bases, leaving 5 bases of the junction unmatched. The CDR3 sequence is CASSLDISGSETQYF. The DNA for the CDR3 is TGCGCCAGCAGCTTGGATATTAGCGGGAGTGAGACCCAGTACTTC.

This clone was seen a single time. The genes are TRBV6-5 and TRBJ2-7, with D uncertain. The CDR3 consists of 10 residues. V was pared by 8 bases and J by 4 bases, with 6 bases between. In germline, CDR1 is MNHEY, CDR2 SVGAGI. DNA of the CDR3: TGTGCCAGCGGCATTTACGAGCAGTACTTC. It specifies CASGIYEQYF.

This clone was observed a single time. The rearrangement uses TRBV7-9 and TRBJ2-1; 8 bases fit TRBD2. CDR1 and CDR2 (germline): SEHNR, FQNEAQ (reference sequence). CDR3 length equals 15 residues. Trimming took 5 bases from V and 4 from J; bases not matched to a gene: 7. The chain's CDR3 is CASSRVGGRYNEQFF. The CDR3 region has the DNA TGTGCCAGCAGCCGCGTCGGCGGGAGGTACAATGAGCAGTTCTTC.

Here the CDR3 DNA reads TGTGCCAGCAGCCAACTTGACACGAACACTGAAGCTTTCTTT. This encodes CASSQLDTNTEAFF. The chain is built from TRBV14 and TRBJ1-1; D gene ambiguous. Per the germline V gene, CDR1 is SGHDN and CDR2 is FVKESK. Trimming took 2 bases from V and 1 from J, leaving 8 bases between them. This CDR3 is 14 amino acids long.

V and J are TRBV9 and TRBJ2-5, with D possibly being TRBD2 (6 bases). Germline CDR1 and CDR2: SGDLS and YYNGEE. V shed 0 bases and J shed 2 bases, with 14 bases lying between them. CDR3 length: 16 residues. CDR3 nucleotides: TGTGCCAGCAGCGTAGCTGTCGATGCGGGACAAGAGACCCAGTACTTC. Translation gives CASSVAVDAGQETQYF.

The chain has TRBV5-1 and TRBJ2-5, with 11 nucleotides matching TRBD1. CDR3 length: 17 amino acids. V lost 2 bases to trimming and J lost 4 bases; unmatched junction nucleotides: 10. Germline-derived CDR1 and CDR2 are SGHRS and YFSETQ. CDR3 region: CASSFSLRGQGGETQYF. CDR3 in DNA: TGCGCCAGCAGCTTTTCGTTGCGGGGACAGGGGGGAGAGACCCAGTACTTC.

V gene TRBV25-1 combines with J gene TRBJ2-1; D is undetermined. This CDR3 is 12 amino acids long. Between the trimmed V and J ends, which lost 6 bases and 4 bases, there was a span of 7 bases. Germline V gene sequence: CDR1 MGHDK, CDR2 SYGVNS. CDR3 loop: CASSYLYNEQFF. The CDR3 nucleotides read TGTGCCAGCAGCTATCTATACAATGAGCAGTTCTTC.

This chain connects TRBV10-3 to TRBJ1-1; D is ambiguous. V was clipped by 6 bases and J by 5 bases, with 10 bases between them. The V gene's germline CDR1 is ENHRY and CDR2 SYGVKD. The CDR3 has 12 amino acids. The CDR3 DNA reads as TGTGCCATCAGCGAGCCGGGGACTGAAGCTTTCTTT. It codes for CAISEPGTEAFF.

The rearrangement links TRBV10-1 to TRBJ1-1; D gene unclear. Germline loops: CDR1 WNHNN, CDR2 SYGVQD (reference sequence). The CDR3 is 12 amino acids. Between the trimmed V and J ends, which lost 2 bases and 10 bases, there was a span of 11 bases. The CDR3 loop is CASSEEGRPAFF. In DNA form, the CDR3 reads TGCGCCAGCAGTGAGGAGGGAAGGCCAGCTTTCTTT.

The chain recombines TRBV10-3 with TRBJ2-7, with 7 bases fitting TRBD1. With V trimmed by 4 bases and J by 0 bases, 3 bases remained unmatched. The CDR3 runs 14 residues. Looked up from germline, CDR1 is ENHRY and CDR2 is SYGVKD. CDR3 residues: CAISGGTASYEQYF. The DNA of the CDR3 is TGTGCCATCAGTGGGGGGACAGCCTCCTACGAGCAGTACTTC.

This chain joins TRBV19 and TRBJ2-5, with 10 nucleotides matching TRBD2. Germline assignment: CDR1 LNHDA and CDR2 SQIVND (reference sequence). The junction had 4 bases not matched to a gene; V was cut back by 2 bases and J by 4 bases. This CDR3 is built from 15 residues. The CDR3 region has the DNA TGTGCCAGTAGTATATCCCGACTAGCGGGAGAGACCCAGTACTTC. Translated, it gives CASSISRLAGETQYF.

V and J are TRBV28 and TRBJ2-2; TRBD1 agrees at 9 bases. J gave up 6 bases and V 5 bases, and 10 bases lay outside the gene matches. The CDR3 has 16 amino acids. Germline CDR1 MDHEN, CDR2 SYDVKM. The CDR3 DNA follows: TGTGCCAGCAGTCGAAACAGGGGGCGTCCGGCCGGGGAGCTGTTTTTT. Its protein is CASSRNRGRPAGELFF.

The V call is TRBV7-8, the J call TRBJ2-7, with TRBD2 matching 9 bases. The germline CDR1 and CDR2 sequences are SGHVS and FQNEAQ. Trimming took 2 bases from V and 3 from J; bases not matched to a gene: 11. The CDR3 is 17 amino acids. CDR3: CASSLISASGMNYEQYF. The CDR3 DNA sequence: TGTGCCAGCAGCTTAATATCCGCTAGCGGGATGAACTACGAGCAGTACTTC.

This clone has just one count. This sequence joins TRBV30 and TRBJ2-7; possible D gene TRBD1, 6 bases. CDR3 size: 14 residues. CDR1 and CDR2 (germline): GTSNPN, SVGIG (reference sequence). Trimming took off 6 bases at V and 2 bases at J, with 17 bases between the two ends. The CDR3, as DNA: TGTGCCTGTCCTAAAAAGGACAGACCCTACGAGCAGTACTTC. Translated: CACPKKDRPYEQYF.

CDR3: CASSQLAGGYNEQFF. As DNA, the CDR3 is TGTGCCAGCAGCCAACTAGCGGGGGGATACAATGAGCAGTTCTTC. This rearrangement joins TRBV7-2 to TRBJ2-1; 12 bases fit TRBD2. Germline V lookup: CDR1 SGHTA, CDR2 FQGNSA. The CDR3 has 15 residues. The ends lost 5 bases at V and 4 bases at J; junction bases unmatched: 3.

The J gene is TRBJ2-3, the V gene TRBV7-8, with a possible D match to TRBD2 (6 bases). This CDR3 contains 15 residues. Between the trimmed V and J ends, which lost 0 bases and 5 bases, there was a span of 12 bases. Germline V gives CDR1 SGHVS, CDR2 FQNEAQ. The CDR3, as DNA: TGTGCCAGCAGCTTAGCGGCGGGGATCGGAGATACGCAGTATTTT. It translates to CASSLAAGIGDTQYF.

This chain joins TRBV30 and TRBJ2-2; 10 bases are a match to TRBD1. The CDR3 is 14 amino acids. Germline trimming cut 4 bases from V and 3 bases from J; bases unmatched to any gene: 2. CDR1 is GTSNPN, CDR2 SVGIG, per germline (reference sequence). DNA of the CDR3: TGTGCCTGGAAAGGGACAGGGGACACCGGGGAGCTGTTTTTT. It codes for CAWKGTGDTGELFF.

For this clone: This specimen includes other DNA sequences encoding the same CDR3. V gene TRBV6-5 combines with J gene TRBJ2-7; D unclear. Trimming shortened V by 6 bases and J by 6 bases, and 21 bases separated the two germline ends. The length of the CDR3 is 15 residues. CDR1 MNHEY and CDR2 SVGAGI come from the germline V gene. CDR3 nucleotides: TGTGCCAGCAGGTCCTCCATAAACCAGGTGGGCGAGCAGTACTTC. Its translation: CASRSSINQVGEQYF.